This TCR beta chain was captured by sequencing in a study of T cell changes during pregnancy in multiple sclerosis (dated by TCRdb to the late 2010s). A note on the overall study: Changes in the T cell repertoire over the course of pregnancy were examined in this study in women with multiple sclerosis.

Reading from cysteine to phenylalanine, the CDR3 counts 15 amino acids. Only the CDR3 DNA is retained, 45 bases long and in frame from the first base. V loses 3 bases of germline sequence and J loses 7 bases, and the interval between the two ends is 16 bases. From a lookup of the germline V gene (reference sequence), CDR1 and CDR2 are LNHNV and YYDKDF. Concerning this clone itself: Its cognate antigen has yet to be identified. The record has no base qualities; no much larger clone is one base away.

Libraries were constructed by the immunoSEQ multiplex PCR assay. Here the immuneACCESS table is served through TCRdb, limited to in-frame sequences with V and J called. Missing clones are a known gap in these copies; in checked studies unresolved V genes cover under half, and the rest lacks a known reason. For this sample the table gives tens of thousands of clones, of which 90% were detected only once. The leading ten clones occupy about 0.6% of the sample. Sequences were derived from CD4+ T cells from peripheral blood mononuclear cells, sampled in the second trimester of pregnancy. This TCR derives from a female donor with multiple sclerosis, enrolled in a pregnancy study. The chain was built from TRBV15 and TRBJ2-1, with TRBD1 as a weak D call on 6 bases. The CDR3 amino acid sequence is: CATSSGTLKGNEQFF. The DNA reads TGTGCCACCAGCAGCGGGACACTCAAGGGAAATGAGCAGTTCTTC.